This record concerns one T cell receptor (beta chain) sequence. The antigen is undetermined. J lost 6 bases, V lost 10 bases, and 17 bases had no gene match. The CDR3 consists of 16 residues. Per the germline V gene, CDR1 is ENHRY and CDR2 is SYGVKD. The data are from a study of spatial heterogeneity in lung cancer. Described time point: sample taken at primary tumor resection. Notes on the study in general: How many expanded intratumoral alpha and beta TCRs were present tracked the tumor mutation count, which was a count of nonsynonymous mutations.

TCRdb fed the 5' RACE reads into MiXCR, producing one record per CDR3 protein. The profile covers 8,000 to 10,000 distinct CDR3 sequences, with around 15% appearing a single time and roughly an eighth taken by the ten largest. This clonotype was obtained from a male donor with early-stage non-small cell lung cancer. The V gene is TRBV10-3, the J gene TRBJ2-3; 9 bases match TRBD2. Material: lung tumor tissue, obtained at surgery. The CDR3 nucleotides read TGTGCCACCAATTCGATGGGCGGGAGGGCCATTGATACGCAGTATTTT. Amino acids: CATNSMGGRAIDTQYF.